One sample yielded the 6 T cell receptor beta chains listed below, sequenced in a study of metastatic and nonmetastatic thyroid tumors. All patients reached thyroid surgery having received no treatment beforehand. TCRdb re-called the PCR reads via MiXCR. The data contain around 15,000 clones, about 32% of them singletons. Sequenced input: tumor tissue. These receptors originate from a male donor with papillary thyroid cancer or a benign thyroid nodule (not recorded which). Some clones in this sample may be carry-over from other donors' samples.

This clone rates as medium-sized (0.01 to 0.1%). Other nucleotide sequences in the sample specify the same CDR3. The J gene is TRBJ2-7, the V gene TRBV20-1, with 7 positions matching TRBD2. The CDR3 has 17 amino acids. V lost 2 bases to trimming and J lost 3 bases; unmatched junction nucleotides: 16. Germline CDR1 DFQATT, CDR2 SNEGSKA (reference sequence). The CDR3 is CSARSPSGNQGYYEQYF. CDR3 DNA sequence: TGCAGTGCTAGATCCCCTAGCGGCAACCAGGGATACTACGAGCAGTACTTC.

This clone occurred once. The CDR3 loop is CASSPQGNYGYTF. The CDR3, as DNA: TGCGCCAGCAGCCCACAGGGGAACTATGGCTACACCTTC. This chain links TRBV4-1 with TRBJ1-2, with 7 bases matching TRBD1. The CDR3 consists of 13 residues. After removal of 4 bases from V and 2 bases from J, the junction contained 1 base not matched to a gene. CDR1 MGHRA and CDR2 YSYEKL come from the germline V gene.

As to this clone: A read error is likely, as this CDR3 ends without the conserved phenylalanine or tryptophan. No DNA is shown, since the ends of the CDR3 on it are uncertain; the CDR3 is the one TCRdb lists. This chain connects TRBV10-2 to TRBJ2-3; the table's D call TRBD2 went unverified against the DNA. The CDR3 is 16 amino acids in total, end residues counted. Germline V gives CDR1 WSHSY, CDR2 SAAADI. The CDR3 reads CASTLLAGVSGDTHYY.

The rearrangement links TRBV6-5 to TRBJ1-2, with D uncertain. The V gene's germline CDR1 is MNHEY and CDR2 SVGAGI. The CDR3 covers 12 residues. Trimming shortened V by 2 bases and J by 4 bases, and 5 bases separated the two germline ends. This CDR3 is CASSYRGYGYTF. CDR3 DNA: TGTGCCAGCAGTTACCGGGGCTATGGCTACACCTTC.

This clone appeared a few times. This chain connects TRBV4-1 to TRBJ2-7; possible D gene TRBD2, 6 bases. This CDR3 spans 13 amino acids. The ends were cut back, 0 bases at V and 7 bases at J, with 10 bases in the middle. Germline CDR1 is MGHRA and CDR2 is YSYEKL. The CDR3 sequence: CASSQDKAGEQYF. The CDR3 DNA is TGCGCCAGCAGCCAAGATAAGGCGGGGGAGCAGTACTTC.

The chain combines TRBV20-1 with TRBJ2-7, with 13 bases fitting TRBD2. Germline trimming cut 3 bases from V and 6 bases from J; bases unmatched to any gene: 8. Germline values: CDR1 DFQATT, CDR2 SNEGSKA (reference sequence). The CDR3 runs to 15 residues. The CDR3 here is CSASQTGTSGIEQYF. CDR3 DNA: TGCAGTGCTAGCCAAACCGGGACTAGCGGGATCGAGCAGTACTTC.